Given below is one TCR beta chain in context. TCRdb fed the RT-PCR reads into MiXCR, producing one record per CDR3 protein. The table shows more than 600,000 distinct CDR3 sequences, with more than 13% occurring only once. Between the trimmed V and J ends, which lost 5 bases and 4 bases, there was a span of 14 bases. This CDR3 is 15 amino acids long. The germline V gene encodes CDR1 SEHNR and CDR2 FQNEAQ (reference sequence). The clonotype originates from a female donor in good health, serving as a healthy control. The gene calls are TRBV7-9 and TRBJ1-4; TRBD1 is a possible D gene (5 bases). The sequenced material came from memory CD4+ T cells from blood. The CDR3 region is CASSLGAWGNEKLFF. The CDR3 DNA follows: TGTGCCAGCAGCCTCGGGGCCTGGGGTAATGAAAAACTGTTTTTT.